This is a list of T cell receptor beta chains from one sample in a study of early T cells in non-severe SARS-CoV-2 infection. One entry per CDR3 protein results from TCRdb running MiXCR on the 5' RACE reads. The table lists around 60,000 distinct CDR3 sequences, more than 9.5% of them singletons. The sample consisted of whole blood. The receptors were sampled from an adult who was a healthcare worker with PCR-confirmed SARS-CoV-2 infection or an uninfected control (not recorded which). Each CDR3 is given with its conserved first and last residue. Each record gives: V gene, J gene, CDR3 protein.

V: TRBV7-6
J: TRBJ1-5
CDR3: CASSLGQGYMGPQHF

V: TRBV5-4
J: TRBJ2-7
CDR3: CASSGRTSGTYEQYF

V: TRBV6-1
J: TRBJ1-1
CDR3: CASRIGTGVEAFF

V: TRBV27
J: TRBJ2-3
CDR3: CASSLSSAADTQYF

V: TRBV13
J: TRBJ2-1
CDR3: CASSPALGGEFDNEQFF

V: TRBV20-1
J: TRBJ2-2
CDR3: CSAIKSGELFF

V: TRBV7-9
J: TRBJ2-5
CDR3: CASSLVPGSNQETQYF

V: TRBV29-1
J: TRBJ1-2
CDR3: CSVDRQGYYGYTF

V: TRBV5-1
J: TRBJ1-3
CDR3: CASSAQTGADRTIYF

V: TRBV5-1
J: TRBJ1-2
CDR3: CASSFRPPNYGYTF

V: TRBV29-1
J: TRBJ2-6
CDR3: CSVESGANVLTF

V: TRBV7-9
J: TRBJ1-6
CDR3: CASSLEQYNSPLHF

V: TRBV29-1
J: TRBJ2-5
CDR3: CSVAAETQYF

V: TRBV28
J: TRBJ2-7
CDR3: CASRLGSGQVEQYF

V: TRBV2
J: TRBJ2-3
CDR3: CASSPGFLSTDTQYF

V: TRBV29-1
J: TRBJ2-1
CDR3: CNVEARWDNEQFF

V: TRBV7-2
J: TRBJ2-5
CDR3: CASSPWKETQYF

V: TRBV6-2/TRBV6-3
J: TRBJ2-1
CDR3: CASRRGTSGTLYNEQFF

V: TRBV29-1
J: TRBJ1-2
CDR3: CSVPERGHYGYTF

V: TRBV7-2
J: TRBJ2-2
CDR3: CASSLGRGNTGELFF

V: TRBV12-3/TRBV12-4
J: TRBJ2-3
CDR3: CASSPGQATDTQYF

V: TRBV9
J: TRBJ2-5
CDR3: CASSVAGSLQETQYF

V: TRBV6-2/TRBV6-3
J: TRBJ1-1
CDR3: CASTRGRAVAFF

V: TRBV24-1
J: TRBJ2-2
CDR3: CATSDWGSGARSGELFF

V: TRBV7-6
J: TRBJ2-2
CDR3: CASSVGTSGRWTGELFF

V: TRBV6-5
J: TRBJ2-3
CDR3: CATGQGTDTQYF

V: TRBV7-2
J: TRBJ2-7
CDR3: CASSSQGPAYEQYF

V: TRBV20-1
J: TRBJ2-4
CDR3: CSASVTAGAPPDIQYF

V: TRBV6-1
J: TRBJ2-7
CDR3: CASSELRSSYEQYF

V: TRBV5-1
J: TRBJ2-1
CDR3: CASSLGAGGFNEQFF

V: TRBV20-1
J: TRBJ1-4
CDR3: CSARDLWDRGGDEKLFF

V: TRBV18
J: TRBJ1-1
CDR3: CASSPPSLVMNTEAFF

V: TRBV20-1
J: TRBJ2-5
CDR3: CSASHPPSLIRETQYF

V: TRBV7-2
J: TRBJ2-1
CDR3: CASSAYSGDEQFF

V: TRBV27
J: TRBJ2-7
CDR3: CASSSGTGLPPYEQYF

V: TRBV9
J: TRBJ1-5
CDR3: CASSVGGGYQPQHF

V: TRBV7-2
J: TRBJ2-7
CDR3: CASSVHRGAYEQYF

V: TRBV6-5
J: TRBJ1-2
CDR3: CASTNPRVLYGYTF

V: TRBV7-9
J: TRBJ1-1
CDR3: CASSSSVIDDAFF

V: TRBV7-9
J: TRBJ1-1
CDR3: CASSLWTGNTEAFF

V: TRBV11-1
J: TRBJ2-7
CDR3: CASSARPTASYEQYF

V: TRBV7-2
J: TRBJ1-2
CDR3: CASSSWPKGKGYGYTF

V: TRBV7-2
J: TRBJ2-1
CDR3: CASSLLAGASLSYNEQFF

V: TRBV12-3/TRBV12-4
J: TRBJ1-2
CDR3: CASRRTATGYTF

V: TRBV14
J: TRBJ2-1
CDR3: CASSFTGNEQFF

V: TRBV7-8
J: TRBJ2-5
CDR3: CASSLVDRGTQYF

V: TRBV7-9
J: TRBJ1-5
CDR3: CASSPLYESNQPQHF

V: TRBV5-1
J: TRBJ1-1
CDR3: CASSLQGARTEAFF

V: TRBV11-3
J: TRBJ2-2
CDR3: CASSLSRSGELFF

V: TRBV10-2
J: TRBJ1-2
CDR3: CASSRTGLYGYTF

V: TRBV6-6
J: TRBJ2-7
CDR3: CASSYEQGALGEQYF

V: TRBV4-1
J: TRBJ2-7
CDR3: CASSEVPEAYEQYF